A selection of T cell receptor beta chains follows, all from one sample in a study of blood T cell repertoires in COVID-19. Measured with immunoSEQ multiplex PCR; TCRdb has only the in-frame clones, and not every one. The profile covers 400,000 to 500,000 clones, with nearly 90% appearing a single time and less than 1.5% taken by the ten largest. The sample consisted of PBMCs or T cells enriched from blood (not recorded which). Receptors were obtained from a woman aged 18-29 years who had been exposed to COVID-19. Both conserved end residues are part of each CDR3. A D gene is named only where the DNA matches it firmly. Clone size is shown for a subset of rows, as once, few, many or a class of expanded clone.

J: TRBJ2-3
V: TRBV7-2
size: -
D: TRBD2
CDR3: CASSSHTSGVPDTQYF
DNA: TGTGCCAGCAGCAGCCACACTAGCGGGGTACCAGATACGCAGTATTTT

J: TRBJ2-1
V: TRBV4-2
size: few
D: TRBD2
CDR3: CASSQDGNSGYNEQFF
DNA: TGTGCCAGCAGCCAAGATGGAAATAGCGGGTACAATGAGCAGTTCTTC

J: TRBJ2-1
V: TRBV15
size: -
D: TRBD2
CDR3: CATSRDRAGGPHEQFF
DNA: TGTGCCACCAGCAGAGATAGAGCGGGAGGCCCCCATGAGCAGTTCTTC

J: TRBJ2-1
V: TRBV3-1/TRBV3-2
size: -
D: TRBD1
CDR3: CASSQSGGYNEQFF
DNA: TGTGCCAGCAGCCAATCAGGGGGCTACAATGAGCAGTTCTTC

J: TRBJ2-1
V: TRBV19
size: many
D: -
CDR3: CASSVHQAIGEQFF
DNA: TGTGCCAGTAGTGTCCACCAGGCGATTGGTGAGCAGTTCTTC

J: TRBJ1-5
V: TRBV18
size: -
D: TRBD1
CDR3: CASSPPGQGAGQPQHF
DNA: TGTGCCAGCTCACCACCGGGACAGGGGGCCGGTCAGCCCCAGCATTTT

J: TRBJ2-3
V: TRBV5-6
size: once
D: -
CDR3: CASTQRQTTDTQYF
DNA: TGTGCCAGCACCCAACGACAAACCACAGATACGCAGTATTTT

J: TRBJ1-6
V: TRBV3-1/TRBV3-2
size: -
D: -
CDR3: CASSRGGSPLHF
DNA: TGTGCCAGCAGTCGCGGGGGCTCACCCCTCCACTTT

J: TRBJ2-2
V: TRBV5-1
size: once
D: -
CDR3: CASSLQLVAGTGELFF
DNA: TGCGCCAGCAGCCTTCAACTAGTCGCGGGGACCGGGGAGCTGTTTTTT

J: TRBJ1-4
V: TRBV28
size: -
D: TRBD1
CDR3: CASSRPGTGGEKLFF
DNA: TGTGCCAGCAGTCGCCCCGGGACAGGGGGGGAAAAACTGTTTTTT

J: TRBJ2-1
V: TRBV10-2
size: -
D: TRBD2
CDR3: CASSKRTSGSGNEQFF
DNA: TGCGCCAGCAGTAAGAGGACTAGCGGGAGTGGGAATGAGCAGTTCTTC

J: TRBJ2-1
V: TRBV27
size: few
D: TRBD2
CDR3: CASSFRVLGLAGLNEQFF
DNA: TGTGCCAGCAGTTTTCGGGTGTTGGGGCTAGCGGGACTCAATGAGCAGTTCTTC

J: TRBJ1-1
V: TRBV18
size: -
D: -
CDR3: CASSPSQGGSTEAFF
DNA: TGTGCCAGCTCACCCAGTCAGGGAGGGAGCACTGAAGCTTTCTTT

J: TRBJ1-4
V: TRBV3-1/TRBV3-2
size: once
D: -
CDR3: CASSQDLGVGSNEKLFF
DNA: TGTGCCAGCAGCCAAGATCTCGGGGTGGGATCTAATGAAAAACTGTTTTTT

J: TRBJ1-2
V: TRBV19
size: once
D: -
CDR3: CASSVQGSRHGGYTF
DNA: TGTGCCAGTAGTGTCCAGGGGAGCCGTCACGGAGGCTACACCTTC

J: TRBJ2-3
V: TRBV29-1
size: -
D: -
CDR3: CSVVEGADTQYF
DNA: TGCAGCGTTGTTGAGGGGGCAGATACGCAGTATTTT

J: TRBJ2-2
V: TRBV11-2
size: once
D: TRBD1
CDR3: CASSLAQGGGTGELFF
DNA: TGTGCCAGCAGCTTAGCACAGGGGGGCGGGACCGGGGAGCTGTTTTTT

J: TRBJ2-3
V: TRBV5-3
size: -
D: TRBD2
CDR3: CARSVGLAGTDTQYF
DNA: TGTGCCAGAAGCGTGGGACTAGCGGGCACAGATACGCAGTATTTT

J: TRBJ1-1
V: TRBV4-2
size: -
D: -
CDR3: CASSQGLQGNTEAFF
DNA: TGTGCCAGCAGCCAAGGATTACAGGGAAACACTGAAGCTTTCTTT

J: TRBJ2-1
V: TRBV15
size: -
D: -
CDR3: CATSREYLAINNEQFF
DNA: TGTGCCACCAGCAGAGAGTATCTAGCCATTAACAATGAGCAGTTCTTC

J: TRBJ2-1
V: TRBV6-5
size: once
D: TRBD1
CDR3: CASSYSNRGYNEQFF
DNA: TGTGCCAGCAGTTACTCGAACAGGGGCTACAATGAGCAGTTCTTC

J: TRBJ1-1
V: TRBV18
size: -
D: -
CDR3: CASSPQKGLQNTEAFF
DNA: TGTGCCAGCTCACCCCAAAAGGGACTCCAGAACACTGAAGCTTTCTTT

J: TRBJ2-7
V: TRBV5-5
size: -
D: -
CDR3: CASSLEWGSEQYF
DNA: TGTGCCAGCAGCTTGGAATGGGGCAGCGAGCAGTACTTC

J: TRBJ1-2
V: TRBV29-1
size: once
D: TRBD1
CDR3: CSVEGDRVNYGYTF
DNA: TGCAGCGTTGAAGGGGACAGGGTTAACTATGGCTACACCTTC

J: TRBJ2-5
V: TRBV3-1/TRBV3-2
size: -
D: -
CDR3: CASSRNSVKETQYF
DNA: TGTGCCAGCAGCCGTAATAGCGTCAAAGAGACCCAGTACTTC

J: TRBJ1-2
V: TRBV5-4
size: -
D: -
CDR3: CASSLSGRRGGNYGYTF
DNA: TGTGCCAGCAGCCTGAGCGGTCGTAGGGGAGGGAACTATGGCTACACCTTC

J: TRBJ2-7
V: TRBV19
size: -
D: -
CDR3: CASSIGSSYEQYF
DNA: TGTGCCAGTAGTATAGGTAGCTCCTACGAGCAGTACTTC

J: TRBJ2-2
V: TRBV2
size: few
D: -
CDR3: CASRVTTASTGELFF
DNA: TGTGCCAGCAGGGTGACTACCGCGAGCACCGGGGAGCTGTTTTTT

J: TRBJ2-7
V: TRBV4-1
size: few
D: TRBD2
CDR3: CASSQPGLAGDKHSYEQYF
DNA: TGCGCCAGCAGCCAACCGGGACTAGCGGGAGACAAGCATAGCTACGAGCAGTACTTC

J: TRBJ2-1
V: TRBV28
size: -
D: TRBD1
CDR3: CASSLRQGRSYNEQFF
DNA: TGTGCCAGCAGTCTCAGACAGGGGAGGTCCTACAATGAGCAGTTCTTC

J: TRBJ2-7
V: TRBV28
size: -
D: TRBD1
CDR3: CASSLRQGTYEQYF
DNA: TGTGCCAGCAGTCTACGACAGGGTACCTACGAGCAGTACTTC

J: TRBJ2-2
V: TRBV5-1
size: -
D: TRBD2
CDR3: CASSFTSGENTGELFF
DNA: TGCGCCAGCAGCTTTACCAGCGGGGAAAACACCGGGGAGCTGTTTTTT

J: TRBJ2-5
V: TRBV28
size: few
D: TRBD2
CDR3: CASSFGTSGSPGLGQYF
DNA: TGTGCCAGCAGTTTCGGGACTAGCGGGAGTCCGGGGTTGGGCCAGTACTTC

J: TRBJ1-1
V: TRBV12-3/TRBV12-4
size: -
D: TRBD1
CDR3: CASSFRGPAFF
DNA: TGTGCCAGCAGTTTTAGGGGGCCAGCTTTCTTT

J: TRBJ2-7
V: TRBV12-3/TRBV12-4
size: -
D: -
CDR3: CASSPDSYEQYF
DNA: TGTGCCAGCAGTCCCGACAGTTACGAGCAGTACTTC

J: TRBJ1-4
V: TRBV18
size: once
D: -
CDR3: CASSPRGGEATNEKLFF
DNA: TGTGCCAGCTCACCACGGGGAGGAGAGGCAACTAATGAAAAACTGTTTTTT

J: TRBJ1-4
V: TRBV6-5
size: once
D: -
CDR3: CASRPQGGGDEKLFF
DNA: TGTGCCAGCAGACCACAGGGTGGGGGTGATGAAAAACTGTTTTTT

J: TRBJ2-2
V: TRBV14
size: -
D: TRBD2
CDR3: CASSPETSGTGGSGELFF
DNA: TGTGCCAGCAGCCCGGAGACTAGCGGGACTGGCGGGAGCGGGGAGCTGTTTTTT

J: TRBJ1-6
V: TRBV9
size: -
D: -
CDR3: CASSVGFRSSYNSPLHF
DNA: TGTGCCAGCAGCGTAGGTTTCCGGAGCTCCTATAATTCACCCCTCCACTTT

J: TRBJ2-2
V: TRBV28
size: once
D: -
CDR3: CASSLFGSGAGELFF
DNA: TGTGCCAGCAGTTTATTTGGGTCGGGTGCCGGGGAGCTGTTTTTT

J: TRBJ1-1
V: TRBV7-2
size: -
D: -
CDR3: CASSLGSGWSTEAFF
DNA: TGTGCCAGCAGCTTAGGATCGGGTTGGAGCACTGAAGCTTTCTTT

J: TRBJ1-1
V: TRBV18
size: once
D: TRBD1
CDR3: CASSLTGGRAEAFF
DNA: TGTGCCAGCTCGCTGACAGGGGGCCGGGCTGAAGCTTTCTTT

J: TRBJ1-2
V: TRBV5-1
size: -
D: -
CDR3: CASSYGNSSNYGYTF
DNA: TGCGCCAGCAGCTACGGAAACAGTTCTAACTATGGCTACACCTTC

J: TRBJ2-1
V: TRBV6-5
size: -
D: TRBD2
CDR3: CASSYQLAGAYNEQFF
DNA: TGTGCCAGCAGTTACCAATTAGCGGGAGCCTACAATGAGCAGTTCTTC

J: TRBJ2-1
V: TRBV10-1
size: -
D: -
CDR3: CASSETTFISYNEQFF
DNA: TGCGCCAGCAGTGAGACGACTTTTATCTCCTACAATGAGCAGTTCTTC

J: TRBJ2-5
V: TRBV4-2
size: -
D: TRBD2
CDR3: CASSQPERGGSETQYF
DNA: TGTGCCAGCAGCCAACCCGAGCGGGGGGGCAGCGAGACCCAGTACTTC